This T cell receptor beta chain appears in the sequencing data of a study of Ad26.COV2.S vaccination and SARS-CoV-2 variants. Whole-study context: Dosing was one shot or two shots 56 days apart. Study findings and constraints: An underestimation of total T cell responses may have resulted from the TCR breadth and depth analyses.

Treatment described: roughly 18 received Ad26.COV2.S at low or high dose, single or two shots; about 5 received placebo; per-sample allocation not given. Specimens were obtained on day 63 following the first vaccine or placebo injection. The donor was a Boston adult aged 18-55 years. The assay was immunoSEQ multiplex PCR, and TCRdb's table has in-frame clones only and misses some. This sample carries over 400,000 clones, about nine tenths of them seen once, and the ten largest clones take around 1.7%. This clone was recorded only once. The antigen is undetermined. V was pared by 2 bases and J by 1 base, with 11 bases between. This CDR3 contains 15 residues. Germline loops: CDR1 MNHEY, CDR2 SMNVEV (reference sequence).

Specimen: peripheral blood, collected in a trial of Ad26.COV2.S vaccine versus placebo. This sequence joins TRBV27 and TRBJ1-1; D ambiguous. This receptor was obtained from a person between 18 and 65 years old who received the Ad26.COV2.S COVID-19 vaccine or a placebo. Written as DNA, the CDR3 is TGTGCCAGCAGTTTAATCGGTCGACAGAACACTGAAGCTTTCTTT. It codes for CASSLIGRQNTEAFF.